These 12 T cell receptor beta chains share one sample of origin, sequenced in a study of blood T cell repertoires in COVID-19 (dated by TCRdb to about 2020). Receptor amplification or capture employed the immunoSEQ multiplex PCR assay. TCRdb holds this immuneACCESS table with in-frame rearrangements only. Some clones are missing; in checked studies, unresolved V genes explain under half, and the rest has no known cause. Within this sample are some 150,000 clones, with 80% to 90% of them counted one time only. The ten largest clonotypes hold roughly 6.8% of the sample. What was sequenced was peripheral blood. Receptors originate from a woman in her fifties or sixties in a cohort sampled during active or convalescent COVID-19.

The CDR3 DNA is TGTGCCAGCAGTGACGGAAGGGGGAGAATAGAAGCTTTCTTT. The encoded protein is CASSDGRGRIEAFF. V and J are TRBV6-2 or TRBV6-3 and TRBJ1-1; TRBD1 might be the D (6 bases). Germline V lookup: CDR1 MNHEY, CDR2 SVGEGT. The germline V and J ends were trimmed by 5 bases and 8 bases, with 18 bases remaining between them. CDR3 length: 14 amino acids.

This sequence joins TRBV28 and TRBJ1-1; no clear D. Germline V CDR1 and CDR2: MDHEN, SYDVKM. V was trimmed by 8 bases and J by 1 base, leaving 14 bases between them. This CDR3 region has 14 residues. The CDR3 here is CASRAGGGNTEAFF. The CDR3 DNA sequence: TGTGCCAGCCGTGCCGGTGGCGGGAACACTGAAGCTTTCTTT.

The chain couples TRBV5-8 to TRBJ2-3, with 15 bases that match TRBD2. The CDR3 consists of 19 residues. The ends lost 0 bases at V and 2 bases at J; junction bases unmatched: 7. Germline CDR1 reads SGHTS; CDR2 reads YDEGEE. The CDR3 DNA is TGTGCCAGCAGCTTGGCCCGGACTAGCGGGGGGGGACCCACAGATACGCAGTATTTT. The encoded protein is CASSLARTSGGGPTDTQYF.

The V call is TRBV1, the J call TRBJ2-2; the D call TRBD1 from the table was never checked on the DNA. TRBV1 is a documented pseudogene. CDR3 length: 12 residues. The chain's CDR3 is CTNRQNTGELFF. In DNA, the CDR3 is TGCACCAACCGACAGAACACCGGGGAGCTGTTTTTT.

The V and J genes are TRBV19 and TRBJ2-1; no definite D call. The CDR3 has 18 amino acids. Trimming took 6 bases from V and 1 from J, leaving 22 bases between them. Germline V gives CDR1 LNHDA, CDR2 SQIVND (reference sequence). CDR3 in amino acids: CASRAWSSIGVSYNEQFF. For the CDR3, the DNA is TGTGCCAGTAGGGCGTGGAGCTCGATAGGAGTTTCCTACAATGAGCAGTTCTTC.

The chain has TRBV6-5 and TRBJ1-2; 8 bases are a match to TRBD1. This CDR3 comprises 13 residues. V lost 6 bases and J lost 8; bases outside the gene matches: 8. CDR1 is MNHEY, CDR2 SVGAGI, per germline. In DNA, the CDR3 is TGTGCCAGCAGCCTCAGGGGGCTGGGGGGCTACACCTTC. It codes for CASSLRGLGGYTF.

The chain has TRBV10-3 and TRBJ2-1, with TRBD2 identical over 8 bases. CDR1 and CDR2 (germline): ENHRY, SYGVKD. The CDR3 contains 15 residues. V lost 0 bases and J lost 9; bases outside the gene matches: 7. The CDR3 sequence is CAISESPDRGGEQFF. CDR3 coding DNA: TGTGCCATCAGTGAGTCTCCCGATCGGGGGGGTGAGCAGTTCTTC.

This rearrangement joins TRBV2 to TRBJ2-5, with 8 bases fitting TRBD1. The CDR3 runs 15 residues. V trimming: 5 bases; J trimming: 1 base; junction bases outside the gene matches: 6. Germline CDR1 and CDR2: SNHLY and FYNNEI. CDR3 DNA: TGTGCCAGCAGTAAGGACAGGGTAATCCAAGAGACCCAGTACTTC. Protein sequence: CASSKDRVIQETQYF.

In this sample, this clone turned up once. The chain has TRBV5-1 and TRBJ1-2; D is perhaps TRBD1 (5 bases). The CDR3 has 17 amino acids. Looked up from germline, CDR1 is SGHRS and CDR2 is YFSETQ. Trimming took off 2 bases at V and 1 base at J, with 18 bases between the two ends. CDR3: CASSFGREINFNYGYTF. CDR3 nucleotides: TGCGCCAGCAGCTTCGGCAGGGAAATAAATTTTAACTATGGCTACACCTTC.

This chain joins TRBV12-3 or TRBV12-4 and TRBJ1-2; no clear D gene. V was cut by 7 bases and J by 2 bases, with 11 bases left in between. The CDR3 contains 13 residues. CDR3 amino acids: CASTAPGNYGYTF. CDR3 DNA sequence: TGTGCCAGCACCGCCCCGGGGAACTATGGCTACACCTTC.

The rearrangement links TRBV6-5 to TRBJ1-2, with 8 bases aligning to TRBD1. The CDR3 consists of 12 residues. V was clipped by 6 bases and J by 8 bases; unmatched bases: 5. CDR1 is MNHEY and CDR2 is SVGAGI in the germline V gene. The CDR3 sequence: CASRFGQGGYTF. The CDR3 DNA is TGTGCCAGCAGGTTTGGACAGGGAGGCTACACCTTC.

This chain links TRBV10-3 with TRBJ2-7; possible D gene TRBD2, 6 bases. The V and J ends lost 4 bases and 3 bases respectively, with 10 bases between them. The CDR3 consists of 13 residues. CDR1 and CDR2 (germline): ENHRY, SYGVKD. CDR3 protein: CAISAAGSYEQYF. The DNA for the CDR3 is TGTGCCATCAGTGCGGCGGGAAGCTACGAGCAGTACTTC.